The 7 T cell receptor beta chains in this list originate from one sample, sequenced in a study of blood T cell repertoires in COVID-19. Sequencing used immunoSEQ multiplex PCR; TCRdb keeps in-frame clones, though not all of them. The top ten hold 25% to 35% of the sample, which has roughly 120,000 clones, around 86% seen once. Source material: peripheral blood. The source is a woman in her sixties or seventies with acute or convalescent COVID-19.

This chain connects TRBV24-1 to TRBJ1-5; D perhaps matches TRBD1 (6 bases). V was cut by 3 bases and J by 7 bases, with 6 bases left in between. The CDR3 has 12 amino acids. Germline V gives CDR1 KGHDR, CDR2 SFDVKD. CDR3 amino acids: CATSDQGQPQHF. The DNA for the CDR3 is TGTGCCACCAGTGATCAGGGGCAGCCCCAGCATTTT.

This chain joins TRBV30 and TRBJ2-2; D not certain. The ends were cut back, 1 base at V and 6 bases at J, with 9 bases in the middle. The germline CDR1 and CDR2 sequences are GTSNPN and SVGIG (reference sequence). The CDR3 runs to 13 residues. For the CDR3, the DNA is TGTGCCTGGAGTGGGGCCCAATCCGGGGAGCTGTTTTTT. This translates into CAWSGAQSGELFF. The whole variable domain, remainder taken from reference TRBV30 and TRBJ2-2, is SQTIHQWPATLVQPVGSPLSLECTVEGTSNPNLYWYRQAAGRGLQLLFYSVGIGQISSEVPQNLSASRPQDRQFILSSKKLLLSDSGFYLCAWSGAQSGELFFGEGSRLTVL.

The chain uses TRBV11-2 and TRBJ1-4, with 7 positions matching TRBD1. CDR3 length: 17 residues. Germline V gene data show CDR1 as SGHAT and CDR2 as FQNNGV. V dropped 3 bases and J dropped 3; count of bases not matched to a gene: 10. The CDR3 region is CASSLRRGDRANEKLFF. The CDR3 DNA reads TGTGCCAGCAGCTTGCGGAGAGGCGACAGGGCTAATGAAAAACTGTTTTTT.

The chain employs TRBV9 and TRBJ1-3; no firm D call. Per germline, CDR1 SGDLS and CDR2 YYNGEE. V gave up 4 bases and J gave up 1 base, with 12 bases separating them. The CDR3 is 15 residues long. The CDR3 spells CASSSAPRSGNTIYF. Here the CDR3 DNA reads TGTGCCAGCAGCTCCGCCCCGAGGTCTGGAAACACCATATATTTT.

This clone came up once. The chain has TRBV29-1 and TRBJ1-4, with D perhaps matching TRBD1 (5 bases). The germline V gene has CDR1 SQVTM and CDR2 ANQGSEA. With 3 bases removed from V and 7 bases from J, the gap between germline ends came to 12 bases. The CDR3 contains 13 residues. CDR3 region: CSVDAGSGEKLFF. CDR3 coding DNA: TGCAGCGTTGACGCAGGGTCGGGTGAAAAACTGTTTTTT.

This clone was seen a handful of times. The rearrangement links TRBV5-1 to TRBJ1-4; D gene unclear. Germline loops: CDR1 SGHRS, CDR2 YFSETQ. This CDR3 is 15 amino acids long. V dropped 2 bases and J dropped 7 bases, with 15 bases sitting between them. The CDR3 DNA sequence: TGCGCCAGCAGCTTAACCGGGAATCTCCGTGAAAAACTGTTTTTT. Its protein is CASSLTGNLREKLFF.

This clone was recorded only once. The chain couples TRBV27 to TRBJ1-4, with D unclear. Trimming took off 8 bases at V and 2 bases at J, with 15 bases between the two ends. The CDR3 spans 15 residues. Germline values: CDR1 MNHEY, CDR2 SMNVEV (reference sequence). CDR3: CASGVLRGTNEKLFF. The CDR3 nucleotides read TGTGCCAGCGGGGTTCTTCGAGGGACTAATGAAAAACTGTTTTTT.